This T cell receptor (beta chain) was documented in a study of blood T cell repertoires in COVID-19. Study summary: Sites across the United States, Italy and Spain contributed samples from acute and convalescent COVID-19.

Participants' own reports of clinical history determined their cohort assignment. Measured with immunoSEQ multiplex PCR; TCRdb has only the in-frame clones, and not every one. The top ten hold 4% to 5% of the sample, which has under 400,000 clones, approximately 86% seen once. The CDR3 consists of 19 residues. J lost 1 base, V lost 5 bases, and 12 bases had no gene match. In germline, CDR1 is SGHAT, CDR2 FQNNGV. The receptor comes from a woman aged 40 to 50 with acute COVID-19. V and J are TRBV11-2 and TRBJ2-6, with TRBD1 identical over 9 bases. Sequences were obtained from PBMCs or T cells enriched from blood (not recorded which). The chain's CDR3 is CASSPGQGRGSSGANVLTF. CDR3 in DNA: TGTGCCAGCAGCCCCGGACAGGGGAGAGGGTCTTCTGGGGCCAACGTCCTGACTTTC.